This TCR beta chain originates from a study of T cell repertoires in cytomegalovirus infection. In regard to this clonotype: Antigen specificity is unknown.

Per the germline V gene, CDR1 is SGHDT and CDR2 is YYEEEE. V was shortened by 0 bases and J by 4 bases, with 13 bases between the two germline ends. The CDR3 totals 15 residues. In TCRdb, the reads were re-called with MiXCR into one record per CDR3 protein. The sample includes some 800,000 distinct CDR3 sequences, approximately 32% of them seen just once. V gene TRBV5-6 combines with J gene TRBJ1-1; D call uncertain. The material was cultured CD8+ T cells from PBMCs, obtained from culture after CMV antigen stimulation. The sequence was obtained from a human donor in good health (CMV status not recorded). Some clones in this sample may be carry-over from other donors' samples. The CDR3: CASSLGFRSFTEAFF. CDR3 bases: TGTGCCAGCAGCTTGGGGTTCAGGTCCTTCACTGAAGCTTTCTTT. Variable domain in full (rest from reference TRBV5-6 and TRBJ1-1): DAGVTQSPTHLIKTRGQQVTLRCSPKSGHDTVSWYQQALGQGPQFIFQYYEEEERQRGNFPDRFSGHQFPNYSSELNVNALLLGDSALYLCASSLGFRSFTEAFFGQGTRLTVV.